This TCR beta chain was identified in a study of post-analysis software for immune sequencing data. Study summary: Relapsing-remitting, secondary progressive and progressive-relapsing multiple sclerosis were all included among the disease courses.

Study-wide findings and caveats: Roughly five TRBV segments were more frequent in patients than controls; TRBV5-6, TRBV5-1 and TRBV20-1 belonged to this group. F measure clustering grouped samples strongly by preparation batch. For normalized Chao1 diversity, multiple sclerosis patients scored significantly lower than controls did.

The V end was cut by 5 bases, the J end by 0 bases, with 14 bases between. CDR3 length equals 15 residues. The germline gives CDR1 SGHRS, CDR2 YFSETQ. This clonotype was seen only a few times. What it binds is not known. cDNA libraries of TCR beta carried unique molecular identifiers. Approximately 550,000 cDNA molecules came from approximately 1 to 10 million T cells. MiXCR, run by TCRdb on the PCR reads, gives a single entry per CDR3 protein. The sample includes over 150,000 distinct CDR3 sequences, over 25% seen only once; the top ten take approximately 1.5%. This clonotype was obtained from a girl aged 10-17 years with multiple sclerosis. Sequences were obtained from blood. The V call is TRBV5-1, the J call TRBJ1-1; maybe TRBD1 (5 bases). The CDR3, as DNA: TGCGCCAGCAGTGTTTCAGGGCCCGTGAACACTGAAGCTTTCTTT. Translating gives CASSVSGPVNTEAFF.